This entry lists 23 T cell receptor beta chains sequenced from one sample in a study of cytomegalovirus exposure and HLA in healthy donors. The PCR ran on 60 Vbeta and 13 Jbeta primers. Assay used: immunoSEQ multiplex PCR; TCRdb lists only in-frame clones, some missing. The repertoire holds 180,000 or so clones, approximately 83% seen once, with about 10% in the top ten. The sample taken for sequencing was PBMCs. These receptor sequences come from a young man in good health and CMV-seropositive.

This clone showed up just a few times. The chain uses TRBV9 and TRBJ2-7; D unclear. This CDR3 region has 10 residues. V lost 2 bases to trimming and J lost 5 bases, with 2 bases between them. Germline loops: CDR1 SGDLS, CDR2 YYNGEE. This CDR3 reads CASSVNEQYF. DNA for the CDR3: TGTGCCAGCAGCGTTAACGAGCAGTACTTC.

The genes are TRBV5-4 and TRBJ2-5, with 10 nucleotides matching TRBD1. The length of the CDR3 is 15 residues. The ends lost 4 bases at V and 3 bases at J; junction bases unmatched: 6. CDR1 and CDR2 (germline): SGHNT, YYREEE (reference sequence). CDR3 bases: TGTGCCAGCAGCATACCCGGGACAGGGGAAGAGACCCAGTACTTC. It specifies CASSIPGTGEETQYF.

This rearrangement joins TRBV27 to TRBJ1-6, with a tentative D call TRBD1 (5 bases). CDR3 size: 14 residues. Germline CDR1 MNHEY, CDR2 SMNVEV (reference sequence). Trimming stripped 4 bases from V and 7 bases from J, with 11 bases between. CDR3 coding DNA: TGTGCCAGCAGTTCACAGGCGATAAATTCACCCCTCCACTTT. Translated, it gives CASSSQAINSPLHF.

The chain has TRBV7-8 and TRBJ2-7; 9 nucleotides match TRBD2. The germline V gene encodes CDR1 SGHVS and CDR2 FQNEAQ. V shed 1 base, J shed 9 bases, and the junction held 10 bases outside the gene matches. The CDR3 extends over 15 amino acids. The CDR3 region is CASSLEKAGGSVQYF. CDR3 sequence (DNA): TGTGCCAGCAGCTTAGAAAAGGCGGGGGGGTCCGTGCAGTACTTC.

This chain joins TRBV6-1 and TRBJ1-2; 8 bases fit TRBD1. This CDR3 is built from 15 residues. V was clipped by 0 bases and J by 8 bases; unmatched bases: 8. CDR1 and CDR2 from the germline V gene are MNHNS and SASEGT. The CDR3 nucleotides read TGTGCCAGCAGTGAAGCAGGACAGGGACGTTGGGGCTACACCTTC. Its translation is CASSEAGQGRWGYTF.

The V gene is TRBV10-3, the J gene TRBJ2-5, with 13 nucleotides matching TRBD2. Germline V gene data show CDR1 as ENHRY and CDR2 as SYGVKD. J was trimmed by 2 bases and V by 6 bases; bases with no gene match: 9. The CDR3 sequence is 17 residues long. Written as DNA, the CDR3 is TGTGCCATCAGGGAACCGGGACTAGCGGGATCTCAAGAGACCCAGTACTTC. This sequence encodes CAIREPGLAGSQETQYF.

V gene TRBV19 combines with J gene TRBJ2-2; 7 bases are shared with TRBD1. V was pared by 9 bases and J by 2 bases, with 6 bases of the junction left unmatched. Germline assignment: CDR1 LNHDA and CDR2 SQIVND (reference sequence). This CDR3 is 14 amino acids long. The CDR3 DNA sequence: TGTGCCAGCCTCAGGGGGTCAAACACCGGGGAGCTGTTTTTT. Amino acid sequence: CASLRGSNTGELFF.

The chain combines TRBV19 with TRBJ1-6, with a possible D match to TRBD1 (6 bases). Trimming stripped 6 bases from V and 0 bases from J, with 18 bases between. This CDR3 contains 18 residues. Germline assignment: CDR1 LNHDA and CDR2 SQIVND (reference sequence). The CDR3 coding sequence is TGTGCCAGTAGGCTCTTGGTGACAGGTTCCTCCTATAATTCACCCCTCCACTTT. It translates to CASRLLVTGSSYNSPLHF.

CDR3 sequence reads: CASSLRVNNQPQHF. As DNA, the CDR3 is TGTGCCAGCAGTTTACGGGTCAACAATCAGCCCCAGCATTTT. The genes are TRBV6-1 and TRBJ1-5; unclear D gene. The CDR3 runs to 14 residues. Trimming removed 5 bases from V and 3 bases from J, with 11 bases in between. The germline V gene encodes CDR1 MNHNS and CDR2 SASEGT.

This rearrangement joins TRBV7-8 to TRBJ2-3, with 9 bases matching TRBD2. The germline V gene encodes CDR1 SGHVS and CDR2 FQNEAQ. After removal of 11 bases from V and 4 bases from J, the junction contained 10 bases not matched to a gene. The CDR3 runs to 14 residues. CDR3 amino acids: CADGPLAGPDTQYF. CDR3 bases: TGTGCCGACGGGCCCCTAGCGGGGCCAGATACGCAGTATTTT.

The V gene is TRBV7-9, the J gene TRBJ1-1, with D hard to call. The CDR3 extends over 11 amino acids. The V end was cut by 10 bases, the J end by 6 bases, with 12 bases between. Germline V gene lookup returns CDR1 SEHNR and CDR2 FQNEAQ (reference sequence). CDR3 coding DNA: TGTGCCACCGCTCCCGGGGCTGAAGCTTTCTTT. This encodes CATAPGAEAFF.

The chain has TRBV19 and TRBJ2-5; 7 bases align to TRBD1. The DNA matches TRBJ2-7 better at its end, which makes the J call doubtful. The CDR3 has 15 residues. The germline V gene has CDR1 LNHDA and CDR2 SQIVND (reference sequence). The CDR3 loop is CASAPRGTDSYEQYF. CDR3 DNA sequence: TGTGCCAGCGCCCCTAGGGGGACAGATTCCTACGAGCAGTACTTC.

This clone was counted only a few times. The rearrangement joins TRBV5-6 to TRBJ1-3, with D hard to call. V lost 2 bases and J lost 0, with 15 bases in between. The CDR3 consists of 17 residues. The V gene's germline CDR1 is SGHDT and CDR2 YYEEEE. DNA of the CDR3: TGTGCCAGCAGCTTAGCCTCAGGTACGCGCTCTGGAAACACCATATATTTT. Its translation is CASSLASGTRSGNTIYF.

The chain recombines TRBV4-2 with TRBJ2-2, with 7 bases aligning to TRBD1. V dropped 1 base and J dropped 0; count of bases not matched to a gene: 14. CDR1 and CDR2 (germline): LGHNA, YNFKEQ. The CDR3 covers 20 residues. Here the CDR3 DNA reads TGTGCCAGCAGCCAAGTAGGCCCCCACGGACAGGTCCCGAACACCGGGGAGCTGTTTTTT. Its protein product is CASSQVGPHGQVPNTGELFF.

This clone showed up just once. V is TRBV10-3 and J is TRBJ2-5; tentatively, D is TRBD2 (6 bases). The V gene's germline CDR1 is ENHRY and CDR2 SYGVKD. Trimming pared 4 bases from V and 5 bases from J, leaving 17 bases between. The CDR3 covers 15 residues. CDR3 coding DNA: TGTGCCATCAGTGTACGGAGGGACTGGCGGGAGACCCAGTACTTC. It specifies CAISVRRDWRETQYF.

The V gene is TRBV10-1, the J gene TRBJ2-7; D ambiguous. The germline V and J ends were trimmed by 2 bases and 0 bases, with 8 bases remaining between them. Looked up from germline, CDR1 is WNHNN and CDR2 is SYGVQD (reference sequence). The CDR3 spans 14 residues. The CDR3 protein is CASSEDPSSYEQYF. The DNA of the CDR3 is TGCGCCAGCAGTGAGGACCCTAGCTCCTACGAGCAGTACTTC.

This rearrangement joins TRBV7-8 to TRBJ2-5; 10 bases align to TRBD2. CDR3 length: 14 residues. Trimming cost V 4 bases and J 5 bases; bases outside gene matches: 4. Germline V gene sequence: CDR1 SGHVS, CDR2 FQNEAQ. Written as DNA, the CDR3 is TGTGCCAGCAGCTCATTTAGCGGGGGGGAGACCCAGTACTTC. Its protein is CASSSFSGGETQYF.

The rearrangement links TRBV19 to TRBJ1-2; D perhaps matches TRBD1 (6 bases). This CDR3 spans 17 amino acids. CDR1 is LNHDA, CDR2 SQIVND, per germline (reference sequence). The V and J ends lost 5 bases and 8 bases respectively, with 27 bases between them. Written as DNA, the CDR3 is TGTGCCAGTAGTTCCCGCCGAACAGGGCGCTCGGGTTGGGGCTACACCTTC. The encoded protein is CASSSRRTGRSGWGYTF.

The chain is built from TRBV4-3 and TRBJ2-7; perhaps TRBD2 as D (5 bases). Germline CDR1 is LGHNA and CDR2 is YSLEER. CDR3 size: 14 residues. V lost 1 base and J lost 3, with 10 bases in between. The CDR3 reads CASSQAAEGYEQYF. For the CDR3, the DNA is TGCGCCAGCAGCCAAGCGGCCGAGGGCTACGAGCAGTACTTC.

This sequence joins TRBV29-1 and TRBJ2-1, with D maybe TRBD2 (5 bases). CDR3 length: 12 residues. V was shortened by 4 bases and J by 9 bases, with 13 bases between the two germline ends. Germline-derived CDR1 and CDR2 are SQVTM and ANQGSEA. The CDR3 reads CSVGVAAGEQFF. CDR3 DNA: TGCAGCGTTGGGGTAGCCGCGGGTGAGCAGTTCTTC.

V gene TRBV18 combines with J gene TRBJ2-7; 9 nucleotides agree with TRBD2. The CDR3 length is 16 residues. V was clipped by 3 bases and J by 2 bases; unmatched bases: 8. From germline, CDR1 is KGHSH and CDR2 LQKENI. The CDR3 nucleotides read TGTGCCAGCTCACCTATAGCGGGGGTACGGACCTACGAGCAGTACTTC. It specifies CASSPIAGVRTYEQYF.

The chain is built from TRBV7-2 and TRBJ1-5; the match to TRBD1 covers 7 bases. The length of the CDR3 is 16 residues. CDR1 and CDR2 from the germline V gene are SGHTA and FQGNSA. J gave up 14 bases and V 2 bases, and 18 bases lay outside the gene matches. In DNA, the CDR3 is TGTGCCAGCAGCTTATGGATCTGGGACAGTCAAGGCGTTAAGCATTTT. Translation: CASSLWIWDSQGVKHF.

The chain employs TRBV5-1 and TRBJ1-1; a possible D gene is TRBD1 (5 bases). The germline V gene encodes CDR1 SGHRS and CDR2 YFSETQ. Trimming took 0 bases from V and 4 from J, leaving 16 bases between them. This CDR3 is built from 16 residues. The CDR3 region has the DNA TGCGCCAGCAGCTTGGAAGGGAGGGGTAGGGGCACTGAAGCTTTCTTT. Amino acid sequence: CASSLEGRGRGTEAFF.